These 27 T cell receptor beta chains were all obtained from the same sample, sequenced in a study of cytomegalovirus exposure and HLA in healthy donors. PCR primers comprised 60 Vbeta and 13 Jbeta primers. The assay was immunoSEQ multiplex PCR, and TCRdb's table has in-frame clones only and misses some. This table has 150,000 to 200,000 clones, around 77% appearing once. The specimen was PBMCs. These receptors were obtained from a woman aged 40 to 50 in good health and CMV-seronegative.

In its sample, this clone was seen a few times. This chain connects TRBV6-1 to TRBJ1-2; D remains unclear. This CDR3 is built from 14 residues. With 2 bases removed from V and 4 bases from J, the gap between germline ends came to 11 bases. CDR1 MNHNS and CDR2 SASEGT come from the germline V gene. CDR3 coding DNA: TGTGCCAGCAGTGAACAACTAGCCAGCTATGGCTACACCTTC. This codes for CASSEQLASYGYTF.

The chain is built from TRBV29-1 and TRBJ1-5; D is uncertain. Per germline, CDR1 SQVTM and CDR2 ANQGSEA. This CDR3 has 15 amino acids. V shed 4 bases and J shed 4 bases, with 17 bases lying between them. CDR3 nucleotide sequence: TGCAGCGTTGCGGTCAGTGGTAGCCTTAATCAGCCCCAGCATTTT. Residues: CSVAVSGSLNQPQHF.

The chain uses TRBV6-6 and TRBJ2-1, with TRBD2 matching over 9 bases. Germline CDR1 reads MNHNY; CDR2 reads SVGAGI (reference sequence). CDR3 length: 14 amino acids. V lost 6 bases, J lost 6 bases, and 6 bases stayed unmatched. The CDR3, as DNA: TGTGCCAGCAGCTTAGCGGGAGAGAGCAATGAGCAGTTCTTC. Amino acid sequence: CASSLAGESNEQFF.

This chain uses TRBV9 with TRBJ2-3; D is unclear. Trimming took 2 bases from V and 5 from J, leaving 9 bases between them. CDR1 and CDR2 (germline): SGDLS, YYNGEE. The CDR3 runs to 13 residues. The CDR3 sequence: CASSVQEGDTQYF. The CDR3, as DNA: TGTGCCAGCAGCGTCCAGGAAGGAGATACGCAGTATTTT.

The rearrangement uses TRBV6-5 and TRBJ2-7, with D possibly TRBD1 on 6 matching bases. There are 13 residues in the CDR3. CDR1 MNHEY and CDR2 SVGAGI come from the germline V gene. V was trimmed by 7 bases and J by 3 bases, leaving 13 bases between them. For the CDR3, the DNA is TGTGCCAGCATTGGCAGGGGTAGCTACGAGCAGTACTTC. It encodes CASIGRGSYEQYF.

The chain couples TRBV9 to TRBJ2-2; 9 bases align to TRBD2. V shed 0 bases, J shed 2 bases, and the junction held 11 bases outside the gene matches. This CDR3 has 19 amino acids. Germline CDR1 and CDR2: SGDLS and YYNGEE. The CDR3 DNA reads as TGTGCCAGCAGCGTAGGGGGCGGAGCGGGAGGCTACAACACCGGGGAGCTGTTTTTT. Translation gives CASSVGGGAGGYNTGELFF.

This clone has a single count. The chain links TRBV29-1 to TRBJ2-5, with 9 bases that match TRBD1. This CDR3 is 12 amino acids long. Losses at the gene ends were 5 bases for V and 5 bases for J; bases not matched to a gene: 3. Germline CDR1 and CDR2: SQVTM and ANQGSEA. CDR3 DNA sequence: TGCAGCGTTCGACAGGGGGTGGAGACCCAGTACTTC. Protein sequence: CSVRQGVETQYF.

CDR3 nucleotides: TGTGCCAGCAGCTTAGGGGGGACCAGCTCCTACAATGAGCAGTTCTTC. Its protein is CASSLGGTSSYNEQFF. The chain has TRBV7-3 and TRBJ2-1; perhaps TRBD2 as D (6 bases). Between the trimmed V and J ends, which lost 2 bases and 0 bases, there was a span of 11 bases. This CDR3 region has 16 residues. The germline V gene encodes CDR1 SGHTA and CDR2 FQGTGA.

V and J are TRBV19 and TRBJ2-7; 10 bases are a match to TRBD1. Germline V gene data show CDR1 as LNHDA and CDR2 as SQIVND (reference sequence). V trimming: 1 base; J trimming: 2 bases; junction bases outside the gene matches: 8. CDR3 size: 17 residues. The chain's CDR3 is CASSIALTGGIPYEQYF. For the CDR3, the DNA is TGTGCCAGTAGTATAGCCTTGACAGGGGGCATCCCCTACGAGCAGTACTTC. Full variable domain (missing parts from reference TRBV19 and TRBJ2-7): DGGITQSPKYLFRKEGQNVTLSCEQNLNHDAMYWYRQDPGQGLRLIYYSQIVNDFQKGDIAEGYSVSREKKESFPLTVTSAQKNPTAFYLCASSIALTGGIPYEQYFGPGTRLTVT.

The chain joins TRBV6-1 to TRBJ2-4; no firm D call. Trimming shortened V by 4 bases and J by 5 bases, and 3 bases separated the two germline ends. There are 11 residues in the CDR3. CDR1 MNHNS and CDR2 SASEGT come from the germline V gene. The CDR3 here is CASSVENIQYF. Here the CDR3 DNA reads TGTGCCAGCAGTGTAGAAAACATTCAGTACTTC.

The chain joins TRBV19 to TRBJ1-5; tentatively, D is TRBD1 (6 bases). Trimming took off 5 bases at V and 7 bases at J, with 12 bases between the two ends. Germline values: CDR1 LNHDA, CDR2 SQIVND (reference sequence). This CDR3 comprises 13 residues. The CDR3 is CASSPGQSQPQHF. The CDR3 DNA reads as TGTGCCAGTAGTCCAGGACAGTCCCAGCCCCAGCATTTT.

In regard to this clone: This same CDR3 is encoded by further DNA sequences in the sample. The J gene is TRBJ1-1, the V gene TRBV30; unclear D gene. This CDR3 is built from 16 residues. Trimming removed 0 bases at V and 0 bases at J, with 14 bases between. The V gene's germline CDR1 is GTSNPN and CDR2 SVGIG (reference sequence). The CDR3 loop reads CAWSVPAGLMNTEAFF. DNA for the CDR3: TGTGCCTGGAGTGTTCCCGCCGGTCTCATGAACACTGAAGCTTTCTTT.

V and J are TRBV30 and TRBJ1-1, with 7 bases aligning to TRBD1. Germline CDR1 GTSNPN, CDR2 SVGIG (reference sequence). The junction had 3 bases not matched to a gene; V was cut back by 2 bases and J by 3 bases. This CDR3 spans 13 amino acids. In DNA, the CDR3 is TGTGCCTGGAGTACCCAGGGGGACACTGAAGCTTTCTTT. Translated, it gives CAWSTQGDTEAFF.

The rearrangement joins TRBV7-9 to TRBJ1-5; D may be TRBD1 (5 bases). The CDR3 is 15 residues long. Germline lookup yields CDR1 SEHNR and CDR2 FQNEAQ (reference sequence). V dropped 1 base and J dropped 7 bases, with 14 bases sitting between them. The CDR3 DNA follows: TGTGCCAGCAGCTTAGATTCCCAACCAGGGCAGCCCCAGCATTTT. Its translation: CASSLDSQPGQPQHF.

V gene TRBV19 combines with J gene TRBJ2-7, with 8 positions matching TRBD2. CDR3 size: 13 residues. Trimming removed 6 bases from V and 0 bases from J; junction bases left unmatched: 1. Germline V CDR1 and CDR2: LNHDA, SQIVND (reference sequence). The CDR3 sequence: CASSGRASYEQYF. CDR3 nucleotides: TGTGCCAGTAGCGGGAGGGCCTCCTACGAGCAGTACTTC.

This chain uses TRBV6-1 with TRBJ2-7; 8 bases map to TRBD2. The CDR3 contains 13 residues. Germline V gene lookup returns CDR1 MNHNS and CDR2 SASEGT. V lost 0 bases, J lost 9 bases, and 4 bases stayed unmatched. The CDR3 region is CASSEAGLGVQYF. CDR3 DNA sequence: TGTGCCAGCAGTGAAGCGGGACTAGGGGTGCAGTACTTC.

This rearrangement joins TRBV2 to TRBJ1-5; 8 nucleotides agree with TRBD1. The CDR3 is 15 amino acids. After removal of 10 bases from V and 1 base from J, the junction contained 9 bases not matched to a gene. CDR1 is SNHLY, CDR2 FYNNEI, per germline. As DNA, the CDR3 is TGTGCCATCTCAGGGGGCAGAGGGAGCAATCAGCCCCAGCATTTT. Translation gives CAISGGRGSNQPQHF.

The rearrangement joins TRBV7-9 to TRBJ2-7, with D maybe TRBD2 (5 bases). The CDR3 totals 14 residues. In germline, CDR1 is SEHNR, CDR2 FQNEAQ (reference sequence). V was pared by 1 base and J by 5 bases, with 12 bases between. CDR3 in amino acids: CASSLDRGGDEQYF. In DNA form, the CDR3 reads TGTGCCAGCAGCTTAGACCGGGGTGGCGACGAGCAGTACTTC.

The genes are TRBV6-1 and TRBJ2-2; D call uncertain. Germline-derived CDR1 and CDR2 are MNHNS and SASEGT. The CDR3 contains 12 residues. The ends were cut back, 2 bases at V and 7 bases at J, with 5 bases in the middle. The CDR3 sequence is CASSESFGELFF. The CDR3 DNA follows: TGTGCCAGCAGTGAATCTTTCGGGGAGCTGTTTTTT.

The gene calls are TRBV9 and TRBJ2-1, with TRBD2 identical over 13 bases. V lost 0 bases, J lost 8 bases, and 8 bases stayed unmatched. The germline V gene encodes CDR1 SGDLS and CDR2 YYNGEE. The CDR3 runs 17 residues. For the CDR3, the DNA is TGTGCCAGCAGCGTAGATCCCTGGACTAGCGGGAGATATGAGCAGTTCTTC. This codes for CASSVDPWTSGRYEQFF.

The CDR3 spells CAWKIGQGAFYYEQYF. CDR3 DNA: TGTGCCTGGAAAATAGGACAGGGGGCTTTTTACTACGAGCAGTACTTC. The rearrangement links TRBV30 to TRBJ2-7, with TRBD1 identical over 11 bases. This CDR3 is 16 amino acids long. Germline loops: CDR1 GTSNPN, CDR2 SVGIG (reference sequence). V was clipped by 4 bases and J by 3 bases; unmatched bases: 11.

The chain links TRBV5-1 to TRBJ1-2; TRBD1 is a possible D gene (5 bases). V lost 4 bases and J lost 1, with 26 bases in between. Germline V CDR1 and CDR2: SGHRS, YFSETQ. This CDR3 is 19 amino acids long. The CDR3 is CASSPTTAGDSSVNYGYTF. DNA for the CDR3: TGCGCCAGCAGCCCCACTACGGCGGGGGACTCATCCGTTAACTATGGCTACACCTTC.

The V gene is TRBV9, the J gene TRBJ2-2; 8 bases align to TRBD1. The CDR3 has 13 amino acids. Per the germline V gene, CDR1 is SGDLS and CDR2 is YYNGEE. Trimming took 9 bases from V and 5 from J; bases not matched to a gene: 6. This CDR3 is CATGTGITGELFF. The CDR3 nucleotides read TGTGCCACCGGGACAGGAATTACCGGGGAGCTGTTTTTT.

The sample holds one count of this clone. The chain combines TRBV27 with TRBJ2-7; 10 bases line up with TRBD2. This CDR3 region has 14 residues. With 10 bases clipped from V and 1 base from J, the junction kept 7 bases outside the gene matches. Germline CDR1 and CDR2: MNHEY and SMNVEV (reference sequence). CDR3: CATRTSGGSYEQYF. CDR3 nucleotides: TGTGCCACCCGGACTAGCGGAGGTTCCTACGAGCAGTACTTC.

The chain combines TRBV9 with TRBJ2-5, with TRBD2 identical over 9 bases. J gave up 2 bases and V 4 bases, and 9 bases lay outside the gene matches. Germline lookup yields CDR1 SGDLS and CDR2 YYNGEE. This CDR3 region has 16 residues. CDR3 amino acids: CASSPRLAGGQETQYF. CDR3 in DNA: TGTGCCAGCAGCCCCCGACTTGCGGGAGGGCAAGAGACCCAGTACTTC.

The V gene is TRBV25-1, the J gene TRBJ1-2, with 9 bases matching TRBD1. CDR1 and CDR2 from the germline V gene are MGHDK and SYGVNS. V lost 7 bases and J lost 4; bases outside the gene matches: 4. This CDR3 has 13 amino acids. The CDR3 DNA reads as TGTGCCAGCACGGGACAGGGAGTCTATGGCTACACCTTC. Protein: CASTGQGVYGYTF.

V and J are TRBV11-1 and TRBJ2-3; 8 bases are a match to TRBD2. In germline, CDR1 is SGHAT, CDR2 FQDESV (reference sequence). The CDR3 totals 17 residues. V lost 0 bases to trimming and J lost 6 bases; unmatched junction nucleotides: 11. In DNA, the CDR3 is TGTGCCAGCAGCTTAGCTGTCACTAGCGGAGGGGGGGATACGCAGTATTTT. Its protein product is CASSLAVTSGGGDTQYF.